Following are 18 T cell receptor beta chains from one sample sequenced in a study of T cell responses to AZD1222 COVID-19 vaccine. This table comes from immunoSEQ multiplex PCR, and its TCRdb copy is limited to in-frame clones, with some not included. The top ten clones hold 1.3% of a sample with about 140,000 clones, 85% to 95% of them seen once. The input for sequencing was peripheral blood, taken on day 0 of AZD1222 vaccination. The receptor source for this set is an adult in good health.

The chain has TRBV10-3 and TRBJ1-1; D is undetermined. The CDR3 spans 15 residues. The V end was cut by 0 bases, the J end by 4 bases, with 12 bases between. Germline CDR1 and CDR2: ENHRY and SYGVKD. The CDR3 region is CAISESLSAGTEAFF. CDR3 DNA sequence: TGTGCCATCAGTGAGTCCTTATCCGCGGGCACTGAAGCTTTCTTT.

The chain carries TRBV30 and TRBJ1-1; D ambiguous. The CDR3 contains 13 residues. The germline CDR1 and CDR2 sequences are GTSNPN and SVGIG (reference sequence). The V end lost 2 bases, the J end lost 2 bases, and 9 bases lay between the germline ends. Here the CDR3 DNA reads TGTGCCTGGAGTACGACGCCAAACACTGAAGCTTTCTTT. It encodes CAWSTTPNTEAFF. The entire variable domain, with the rest obtained from reference TRBV30 and TRBJ1-1, is as follows: SQTIHQWPATLVQPVGSPLSLECTVEGTSNPNLYWYRQAAGRGLQLLFYSVGIGQISSEVPQNLSASRPQDRQFILSSKKLLLSDSGFYLCAWSTTPNTEAFFGQGTRLTVV.

This sequence joins TRBV19 and TRBJ2-5; a possible D gene is TRBD1 (7 bases). Trimming pared 6 bases from V and 4 bases from J, leaving 15 bases between. Germline CDR1 reads LNHDA; CDR2 reads SQIVND (reference sequence). The CDR3 totals 14 residues. The CDR3 loop reads CASREAGGGETQYF. The CDR3 DNA follows: TGTGCCAGTAGGGAGGCAGGGGGAGGAGAGACCCAGTACTTC.

The chain uses TRBV5-8 and TRBJ2-7; D possibly corresponds to TRBD1 (5 bases). This CDR3 has 16 amino acids. Between the trimmed V and J ends, which lost 1 base and 4 bases, there was a span of 18 bases. CDR1 is SGHTS, CDR2 YDEGEE, per germline. The CDR3 spells CASSLNRGHSGYEQYF. As DNA, the CDR3 is TGTGCCAGCAGCTTGAATCGCGGACACTCGGGTTACGAGCAGTACTTC.

This clone was recorded only once. The chain combines TRBV19 with TRBJ2-7; 7 bases are shared with TRBD1. CDR3 length: 13 amino acids. V lost 5 bases and J lost 13; bases outside the gene matches: 14. CDR1 LNHDA and CDR2 SQIVND come from the germline V gene (reference sequence). The CDR3 nucleotides read TGTGCCAGTAGTGGCTCGACAGGGTCCTCTACATACTTC. It specifies CASSGSTGSSTYF.

V usage is TRBV27 and J usage is TRBJ1-4, with D unclear. Germline V gene sequence: CDR1 MNHEY, CDR2 SMNVEV (reference sequence). Trimming removed 6 bases from V and 8 bases from J, with 16 bases in between. This CDR3 comprises 14 residues. Here the CDR3 DNA reads TGTGCCAGCAGGCATAAAGGCGGTTACGAAAAACTGTTTTTT. Residues: CASRHKGGYEKLFF.

The chain carries TRBV27 and TRBJ2-2, with D tentatively TRBD1 or TRBD2 (6 bases each). Trimming shortened V by 6 bases and J by 1 base, and 15 bases separated the two germline ends. This CDR3 spans 16 amino acids. In germline, CDR1 is MNHEY, CDR2 SMNVEV (reference sequence). The CDR3 reads CASSPGGLGNTGELFF. The CDR3 DNA is TGTGCCAGCAGCCCCGGGGGCTTAGGGAACACCGGGGAGCTGTTTTTT.

The rearrangement joins TRBV7-9 to TRBJ2-7; the D is unclear. The germline V gene has CDR1 SEHNR and CDR2 FQNEAQ (reference sequence). Between the trimmed V and J ends, which lost 8 bases and 3 bases, there was a span of 8 bases. This CDR3 is 11 amino acids long. As DNA, the CDR3 is TGTGCCAGCGGCTACGACTACGAGCAGTACTTC. It encodes CASGYDYEQYF.

V usage is TRBV4-1 and J usage is TRBJ1-4; D call uncertain. Germline V gene data show CDR1 as MGHRA and CDR2 as YSYEKL. V shed 4 bases and J shed 2 bases, with 11 bases lying between them. The CDR3 length is 15 residues. Written as DNA, the CDR3 is TGCGCCAGCAGCCTCCGCTCTGGGACTAATGAAAAACTGTTTTTT. This encodes CASSLRSGTNEKLFF.

The gene calls are TRBV18 and TRBJ2-7; the D call may be TRBD1 or TRBD2 (7 bases each). V was shortened by 6 bases and J by 0 bases, with 18 bases between the two germline ends. There are 16 residues in the CDR3. CDR1 is KGHSH, CDR2 LQKENI, per germline. The CDR3 is CASSRPQGGRSYEQYF. DNA of the CDR3: TGTGCCAGCTCGAGACCGCAGGGGGGGCGCTCCTACGAGCAGTACTTC.

V and J are TRBV4-3 and TRBJ2-3; perhaps TRBD2 as D (5 bases). The CDR3 consists of 14 residues. Germline CDR1 and CDR2: LGHNA and YSLEER. V was trimmed by 4 bases and J by 6 bases, leaving 14 bases between them. The CDR3 bases are TGCGCCAGCAGCCCCCCAGGCAGGAGGGATACGCAGTATTTT. This codes for CASSPPGRRDTQYF.

This clone appeared once. The chain is built from TRBV30 and TRBJ2-3; no reliable D call. The V and J ends lost 0 bases and 6 bases respectively, with 7 bases between them. This CDR3 contains 12 residues. Germline CDR1 GTSNPN, CDR2 SVGIG (reference sequence). CDR3 region: CAWSVLGDTQYF. DNA of the CDR3: TGTGCCTGGAGTGTATTGGGTGATACGCAGTATTTT.

V is TRBV30 and J is TRBJ1-2; 8 nucleotides align to TRBD1. Trimming took 3 bases from V and 4 from J; bases not matched to a gene: 7. The germline V gene has CDR1 GTSNPN and CDR2 SVGIG (reference sequence). This CDR3 region has 14 residues. CDR3: CAWSRRGRPYGYTF. Written as DNA, the CDR3 is TGTGCCTGGAGCCGCAGGGGGCGCCCCTATGGCTACACCTTC.

The chain joins TRBV28 to TRBJ2-7; D is unresolved. The V end lost 3 bases, the J end lost 1 base, and 10 bases lay between the germline ends. In germline, CDR1 is MDHEN, CDR2 SYDVKM. There are 14 residues in the CDR3. The CDR3 DNA sequence: TGTGCCAGCAGTTTTGAGTCGAGTTCCTACGAGCAGTACTTC. Residues: CASSFESSSYEQYF.

The chain joins TRBV28 to TRBJ1-1; tentatively, D is TRBD1 (6 bases). Between the trimmed V and J ends, which lost 8 bases and 6 bases, there was a span of 10 bases. The CDR3 totals 11 residues. Germline-derived CDR1 and CDR2 are MDHEN and SYDVKM. In nucleotides, the CDR3 is TGTGCCAGCCGGGACATCGCTGAAGCTTTCTTT. Its protein is CASRDIAEAFF.

This sequence joins TRBV7-9 and TRBJ1-2, with a tentative D call TRBD1 (5 bases). Trimming left V 1 base short and J 2 bases short, with 11 bases between. The CDR3 sequence is 15 residues long. Germline V CDR1 and CDR2: SEHNR, FQNEAQ (reference sequence). DNA for the CDR3: TGTGCCAGCAGCTTAGTTATGGGGGAAAACTATGGCTACACCTTC. Residues: CASSLVMGENYGYTF.

The rearrangement joins TRBV6-5 to TRBJ1-4; 8 bases line up with TRBD1. The CDR3 spans 14 residues. Germline trimming cut 6 bases from V and 8 bases from J; bases unmatched to any gene: 8. Germline CDR1 MNHEY, CDR2 SVGAGI. The CDR3 loop reads CASRAGQGGEKLFF. The DNA of the CDR3 is TGTGCCAGCAGAGCCGGACAGGGAGGGGAAAAACTGTTTTTT.

The genes are TRBV5-1 and TRBJ1-4; 8 nucleotides match TRBD1. The V gene's germline CDR1 is SGHRS and CDR2 YFSETQ. The CDR3 contains 14 residues. Trimming took 3 bases from V and 4 from J; bases not matched to a gene: 2. CDR3 coding DNA: TGCGCCAGCAGCTCGGACAGGGTTAATGAAAAACTGTTTTTT. This gives the protein CASSSDRVNEKLFF.